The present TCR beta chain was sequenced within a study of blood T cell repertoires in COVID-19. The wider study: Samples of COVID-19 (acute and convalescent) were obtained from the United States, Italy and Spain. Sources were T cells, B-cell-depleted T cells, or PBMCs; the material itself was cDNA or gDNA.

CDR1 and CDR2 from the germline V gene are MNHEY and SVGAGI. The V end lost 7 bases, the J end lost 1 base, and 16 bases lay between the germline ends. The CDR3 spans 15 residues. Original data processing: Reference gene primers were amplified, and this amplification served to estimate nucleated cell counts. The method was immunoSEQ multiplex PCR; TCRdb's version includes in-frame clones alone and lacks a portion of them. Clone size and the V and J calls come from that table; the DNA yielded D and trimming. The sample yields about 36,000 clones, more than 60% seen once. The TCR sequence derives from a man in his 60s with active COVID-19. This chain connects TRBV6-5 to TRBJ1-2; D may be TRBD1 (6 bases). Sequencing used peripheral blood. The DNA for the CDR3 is TGTGCCAGCACCCGGGGGGCCAGTTATAACTATGGCTACACCTTC. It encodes CASTRGASYNYGYTF.